This TCR beta chain appears in the sequencing data of a study of OX40 agonist ivuxolimab in advanced cancers. For the study in its entirety: Ivuxolimab was a fully human IgG2 agonistic monoclonal antibody targeting the costimulatory receptor OX40 (CD134). Intravenous ivuxolimab was administered to patients every 2 weeks at six dose levels: 0.01, 0.1, 0.3, 1.5, 3 and 10 mg/kg. Three dose-escalation patients achieved partial responses, one with hepatocellular carcinoma and two with cutaneous melanoma. Patients were allowed to have had prior anti-PD-1, anti-PD-L1 or anti-CTLA-4 therapy, and around 40% of the dose-escalation patients had previously received checkpoint inhibitors. The point of sequencing TCRbeta in the periphery was to test whether ivuxolimab changed TCR sequence diversity and drove clonal T-cell expansion. The paper describes the monotherapy dose-escalation part (N ≈ 50 patients) of the phase I trial of ivuxolimab. Of the 52 patients in dose escalation, around 19 had hepatocellular carcinoma, approximately 15 had melanoma, 9 had renal cell carcinoma and 9 had head and neck cancer. In the dose-escalation cohort, 75% to 90% of patients were male, and the mean age was approximately 60 years with a range of about 20 to 80. The study at large found these results: At doses from 0.1 to 3.0 mg/kg, clonal expansion was seen in both CD4+ and CD8+ blood T cells between baseline and week 6. After ivuxolimab, CD8+ T cells had more expanded clones than CD4+ T cells on average. Which antigens the clonally expanded peripheral T cells were specific for was not determined. Partial responders in the 0.1-3.0 mg/kg groups had among the lowest normalized peripheral clonal expansion, especially among CD8+ T cells. Low levels of normalized T-cell clonal expansion were also seen in some patients who did not respond.

This clone showed up just once. The antigen this receptor binds is unknown. No much larger clone exists at a distance of one base, and base qualities are not known. Patients with a history of autoimmune disease or receiving systemic immunosuppression were excluded from the trial. Peripheral blood for TCR sequencing was collected from all dose cohorts at baseline, on cycle 4 day 1, and on cycle 7 day 1. The samples were drawn from a first-in-human, open-label, multicenter phase I dose-escalation trial of ivuxolimab. Adults with locally advanced or metastatic head and neck squamous cell, hepatocellular, melanoma or renal cell carcinoma were enrolled in the trial. CD4+ and CD8+ T cells were sorted separately from peripheral blood before TCR sequencing. Genomic DNA was extracted from sorted cells for sequencing of the TCRbeta CDR3 region. The immunoSEQ Assay was used for sequencing of TCRbeta CDR3 regions. Entries here come from immuneACCESS through TCRdb and include only in-frame sequences with V and J called. Some clones fail to appear in such tables; in the studies checked, an unresolved V gene covers under half of the shortfall, and the cause of the remainder is unknown. The sample has about 48,000 clones on record, around 90% of them singletons. The ten largest clones capture 1.5% to 2% of the sample.

This TCR derives from an adult with an advanced solid tumor such as melanoma, head and neck, liver or kidney cancer. The sequenced sample was CD4+ or CD8+ T cells sorted from blood, obtained in a trial of the OX40 agonist ivuxolimab.

The CDR3 corresponds to CASSWMELAGDYEQYF. The DNA sequence is TGTGCCAGCAGCTGGATGGAACTAGCGGGGGACTACGAGCAGTACTTC. Rearrangement joined TRBV5-6 to TRBJ2-7; 11 bases in between match TRBD2. V trim: 3 bases; J trim: 3 bases; unmatched bases: 8. The cysteine opens and the phenylalanine closes a CDR3 of 16 amino acids. Only the CDR3 DNA stays, 48 bases, in frame from base 1. From the germline V gene, CDR1 is SGHDT and CDR2 is YYEEEE.